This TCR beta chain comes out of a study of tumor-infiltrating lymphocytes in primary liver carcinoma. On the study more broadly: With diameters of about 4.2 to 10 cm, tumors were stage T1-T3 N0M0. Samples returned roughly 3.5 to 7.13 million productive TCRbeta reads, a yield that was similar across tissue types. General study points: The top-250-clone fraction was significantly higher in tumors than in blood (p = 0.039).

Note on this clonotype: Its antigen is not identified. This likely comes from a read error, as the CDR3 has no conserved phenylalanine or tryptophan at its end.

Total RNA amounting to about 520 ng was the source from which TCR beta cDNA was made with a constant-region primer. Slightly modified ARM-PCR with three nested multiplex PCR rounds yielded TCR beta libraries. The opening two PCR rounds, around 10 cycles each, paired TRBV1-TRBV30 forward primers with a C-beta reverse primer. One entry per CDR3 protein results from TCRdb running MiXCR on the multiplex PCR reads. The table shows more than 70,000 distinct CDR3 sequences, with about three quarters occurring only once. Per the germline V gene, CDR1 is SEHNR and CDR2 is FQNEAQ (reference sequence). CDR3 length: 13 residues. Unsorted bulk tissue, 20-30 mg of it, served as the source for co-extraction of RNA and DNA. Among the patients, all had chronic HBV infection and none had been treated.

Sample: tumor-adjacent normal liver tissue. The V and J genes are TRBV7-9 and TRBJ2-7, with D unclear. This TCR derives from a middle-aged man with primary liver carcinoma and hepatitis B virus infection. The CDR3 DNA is TGTGCCTGCAGCCCCGCACGGTCCTACGAGCAGTACTCC. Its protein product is CACSPARSYEQYS.